The source of this TCR beta chain is a study of T cell responses to AZD1222 COVID-19 vaccine. Study results and caveats: Spike-specific TCR breadth and depth went up after people got two AZD1222 doses. At baseline, seropositivity was found in only a handful of AZD1222 recipients. The donor group comprised mostly white British people and more females; the analysis possibly underestimated clonal diversity.

Remarks on this clone: Its antigen remains unidentified.

This table comes from immunoSEQ multiplex PCR, and its TCRdb copy is limited to in-frame clones, with some not included. Among roughly 80,000 clones listed, roughly 87% were seen once. V lost 3 bases to trimming and J lost 0 bases, with 7 bases between them. The CDR3 extends over 13 amino acids. Germline CDR1 SGDLS, CDR2 YYNGEE. The rearrangement uses TRBV9 and TRBJ2-7; D might be TRBD2 (5 bases). The receptor comes from an adult in good health. The sample was peripheral blood, taken on day 0 of MenACWY control vaccination. The CDR3 loop reads CASSAGVSYEQYF. The CDR3 nucleotides are TGTGCCAGCAGCGCCGGGGTCTCCTACGAGCAGTACTTC. The full variable domain, with the rest looked up from reference TRBV9 and TRBJ2-7, is DSGVTQTPKHLITATGQRVTLRCSPRSGDLSVYWYQQSLDQGLQFLIQYYNGEERAKGNILERFSAQQFPDLHSELNLSSLELGDSALYFCASSAGVSYEQYFGPGTRLTVT.